These 21 T cell receptor beta chains originate from one sample sequenced in a study of T-cell memory formation after mild COVID-19. TCRdb reanalysed the 5' RACE reads using MiXCR and keeps one entry per CDR3 protein. Found here are fewer than 400,000 distinct CDR3 sequences, about an eighth of them singletons; the top ten hold over 20%. What was sequenced was PBMCs or a T cell subset sorted from them (not recorded which). The origin of the receptors is a man aged 18 to 30 who had mild COVID-19 (a few samples of this study predate the infection). Cell type and time point are not known.

This clonotype was seen only a few times. The chain links TRBV6-2 or TRBV6-3 to TRBJ2-1, with D uncertain. The CDR3 spans 13 residues. The ends were cut back, 2 bases at V and 8 bases at J, with 10 bases in the middle. From germline, CDR1 is MNHEY and CDR2 SVGEGT. The CDR3 reads CASSYKWYDEQFF. The CDR3 region has the DNA TGTGCCAGCAGTTACAAATGGTACGATGAGCAGTTCTTC.

This clonotype was counted many times. The V and J genes are TRBV5-6 and TRBJ2-2; D unresolved. Germline assignment: CDR1 SGHDT and CDR2 YYEEEE. The CDR3 extends over 14 amino acids. V was cut by 5 bases and J by 3 bases, with 11 bases left in between. The CDR3 nucleotides are TGTGCCAGCAGTTGGGCCCTAGACACCGGGGAGCTGTTTTTT. The encoded protein is CASSWALDTGELFF.

The chain recombines TRBV28 with TRBJ2-5, with TRBD1 as a possible D gene (6 bases). CDR3 length: 13 amino acids. V shed 4 bases and J shed 5 bases, with 11 bases lying between them. Germline V gene sequence: CDR1 MDHEN, CDR2 SYDVKM. The CDR3 reads CASSYRQEETQYF. As DNA, the CDR3 is TGTGCCAGCAGTTATCGACAGGAGGAGACCCAGTACTTC. The variable domain in full, with the rest retrieved from reference TRBV28 and TRBJ2-5, is DVKVTQSSRYLVKRTGEKVFLECVQDMDHENMFWYRQDPGLGLRLIYFSYDVKMKEKGDIPEGYSVSREKKERFSLILESASTNQTSMYLCASSYRQEETQYFGPGTRLLVL.

The chain links TRBV7-8 to TRBJ2-3, with 8 bases lining up with TRBD2. Germline V gene lookup returns CDR1 SGHVS and CDR2 FQNEAQ. The CDR3 runs to 17 residues. The V segment lost 0 bases and the J segment 5 bases; nucleotides outside the gene matches: 10. The CDR3 region is CASSLAAGGAGEDTQYF. In nucleotides, the CDR3 is TGTGCCAGCAGCTTAGCTGCCGGGGGGGCTGGGGAAGATACGCAGTATTTT.

This clonotype was picked up many times. V is TRBV5-1 and J is TRBJ2-7, with D possibly being TRBD2 (5 bases). Per germline, CDR1 SGHRS and CDR2 YFSETQ. The CDR3 spans 12 residues. Trimming pared 4 bases from V and 2 bases from J, leaving 7 bases between. The DNA of the CDR3 is TGCGCCAGCAGCACCGGGACCTACGAGCAGTACTTC. Translation: CASSTGTYEQYF.

The V gene is TRBV5-1, the J gene TRBJ2-1, with D tentatively TRBD1 (6 bases). V lost 2 bases and J 2 bases, leaving 11 bases between the germline ends. Germline values: CDR1 SGHRS, CDR2 YFSETQ. There are 15 residues in the CDR3. In DNA, the CDR3 is TGCGCCAGCAGCTTTGACGGACAGACCTACAATGAGCAGTTCTTC. This codes for CASSFDGQTYNEQFF.

The gene calls are TRBV10-2 and TRBJ1-5; tentatively, D is TRBD1 (5 bases). The CDR3 spans 13 residues. The V and J ends lost 8 bases and 2 bases respectively, with 10 bases between them. Germline loops: CDR1 WSHSY, CDR2 SAAADI. DNA of the CDR3: TGCGCCAGCCGAGGAGGGGGCAATCAGCCCCAGCATTTT. Encoded protein: CASRGGGNQPQHF.

V is TRBV7-9 and J is TRBJ1-6, with a tentative D call TRBD1 (5 bases). The CDR3 spans 15 residues. V lost 3 bases and J 9 bases, leaving 15 bases between the germline ends. The V gene's germline CDR1 is SEHNR and CDR2 FQNEAQ (reference sequence). The CDR3 sequence: CASSFSGTKGSPLHF. In DNA form, the CDR3 reads TGTGCCAGCAGCTTCTCTGGGACTAAGGGTTCACCCCTCCACTTT.

V and J are TRBV6-5 and TRBJ1-4; no clear D. The germline V and J ends were trimmed by 6 bases and 0 bases, with 8 bases remaining between them. The V gene's germline CDR1 is MNHEY and CDR2 SVGAGI. The CDR3 runs to 14 residues. The CDR3 bases are TGTGCCAGCAGGCACTCCGCAACTAATGAAAAACTGTTTTTT. The encoded protein is CASRHSATNEKLFF.

A few counts support this clonotype. The J gene is TRBJ1-1, the V gene TRBV5-1, with D perhaps TRBD1 (6 bases). V was shortened by 0 bases and J by 3 bases, with 9 bases between the two germline ends. The CDR3 loop spans 14 amino acids. CDR1 is SGHRS, CDR2 YFSETQ, per germline. Here the CDR3 DNA reads TGCGCCAGCAGCTTGGCGGGGGCGTACACTGAAGCTTTCTTT. Translated: CASSLAGAYTEAFF. Combining the CDR3 with reference TRBV5-1 and TRBJ1-1 gives the whole variable domain KAGVTQTPRYLIKTRGQQVTLSCSPISGHRSVSWYQQTPGQGLQFLFEYFSETQRNKGNFPGRFSGRQFSNSRSEMNVSTLELGDSALYLCASSLAGAYTEAFFGQGTRLTVV.

This clonotype was seen a few times. J is TRBJ1-2 and V is TRBV12-3 or TRBV12-4; D uncertain. Between the trimmed V and J ends, which lost 1 base and 4 bases, there was a span of 10 bases. The length of the CDR3 is 14 residues. CDR3 sequence: CASSLGLAGYGYTF. CDR3 coding DNA: TGTGCCAGCAGTTTAGGCTTAGCCGGCTATGGCTACACCTTC.

This rearrangement joins TRBV20-1 to TRBJ1-5; D call uncertain. V was pared by 5 bases and J by 1 base, with 9 bases between. CDR1 and CDR2 (germline): DFQATT, SNEGSKA (reference sequence). CDR3 length: 13 residues. The CDR3 region is CSAFSTSNQPQHF. CDR3 nucleotides: TGCAGTGCTTTTTCGACAAGCAATCAGCCCCAGCATTTT.

This clonotype turned up a few times. V and J are TRBV9 and TRBJ2-7; D remains unclear. With 7 bases removed from V and 0 bases from J, the gap between germline ends came to 17 bases. The CDR3 sequence is 15 residues long. CDR1 SGDLS and CDR2 YYNGEE come from the germline V gene. The CDR3 nucleotides are TGTGCCAGCTCGCCTAATTGGCGTAACTCCTACGAGCAGTACTTC. It translates to CASSPNWRNSYEQYF.

In its sample, this clonotype was seen many times. V gene TRBV27 combines with J gene TRBJ1-6, with 11 nucleotides matching TRBD1. V lost 5 bases to trimming and J lost 10 bases; unmatched junction nucleotides: 13. CDR1 and CDR2 (germline): MNHEY, SMNVEV (reference sequence). CDR3 length equals 17 residues. In nucleotides, the CDR3 is TGTGCCAGCAGTCCGGACAGGGGGCGCGGAGGCTTGTCACCCCTCCACTTT. This sequence encodes CASSPDRGRGGLSPLHF.

This clonotype occurred many times. The J gene is TRBJ2-7, the V gene TRBV28, with D perhaps TRBD1 or TRBD2 (5 bases each). Trimming removed 6 bases at V and 0 bases at J, with 21 bases between. CDR1 is MDHEN and CDR2 is SYDVKM in the germline V gene. The CDR3 loop spans 17 amino acids. As DNA, the CDR3 is TGTGCCAGCAGCCCGGTAAAGGGACGGTACCTCTCCTACGAGCAGTACTTC. Protein product: CASSPVKGRYLSYEQYF. The whole variable domain, filled in from reference TRBV28 and TRBJ2-7, reads DVKVTQSSRYLVKRTGEKVFLECVQDMDHENMFWYRQDPGLGLRLIYFSYDVKMKEKGDIPEGYSVSREKKERFSLILESASTNQTSMYLCASSPVKGRYLSYEQYFGPGTRLTVT.

This clonotype was seen a few times. V usage is TRBV9 and J usage is TRBJ2-7; D ambiguous. V was shortened by 6 bases and J by 6 bases, with 22 bases between the two germline ends. This CDR3 has 15 amino acids. Germline CDR1 is SGDLS and CDR2 is YYNGEE. CDR3 protein: CASKIRYFQQAEQYV. As DNA, the CDR3 is TGTGCCAGCAAGATTCGTTACTTCCAGCAGGCCGAGCAGTACGTC.

This clonotype has more than one count but fewer than ten. This chain connects TRBV7-2 to TRBJ2-1, with TRBD1 matching over 12 bases. The V gene end was trimmed by 6 bases and the J gene end by 9 bases; junction bases not matched to a gene: 9. Germline loops: CDR1 SGHTA, CDR2 FQGNSA. The CDR3 loop spans 15 amino acids. The CDR3 is CASSRDRGRLGEQFF. CDR3 coding DNA: TGTGCCAGCAGTCGGGACAGGGGGCGTCTGGGTGAGCAGTTCTTC.

This clonotype was observed a handful of times. The chain links TRBV28 to TRBJ2-7, with D possibly being TRBD1 (5 bases). Germline CDR1 is MDHEN and CDR2 is SYDVKM. The CDR3 is 15 residues long. The ends were cut back, 5 bases at V and 4 bases at J, with 18 bases in the middle. The CDR3 DNA reads as TGTGCCAGCAGTCACAGGAGCCCGTATGCTTACGAGCAGTACGTC. Amino acid sequence: CASSHRSPYAYEQYV.

V usage is TRBV12-3 or TRBV12-4 and J usage is TRBJ1-2; D not resolved. The CDR3 loop spans 14 amino acids. Deletions cut 6 bases from V and 6 bases from J, with 17 bases between. CDR3 residues: CASSPMGRLDGYTF. The CDR3 nucleotides are TGTGCCAGCAGCCCTATGGGCAGGCTTGATGGCTACACCTTC.

The J gene is TRBJ2-3, the V gene TRBV4-1; tentatively, D is TRBD2 (6 bases). Trimming took 4 bases from V and 7 from J, leaving 18 bases between them. The CDR3 length is 15 residues. Germline CDR1 and CDR2: MGHRA and YSYEKL. The CDR3 nucleotides are TGCGCCAGCAGCCTCCCGCCGGGAGACCCAAATACGCAGTATTTT. Translation: CASSLPPGDPNTQYF.

V usage is TRBV5-4 and J usage is TRBJ1-1; D uncertain. Germline V CDR1 and CDR2: SGHNT, YYREEE (reference sequence). This CDR3 has 13 residues. The ends were cut back, 2 bases at V and 1 base at J, with 6 bases in the middle. CDR3 sequence: CASSLDKNTEAFF. The CDR3 DNA sequence: TGTGCCAGCAGCTTAGACAAGAACACTGAAGCTTTCTTT.